This entry describes one TCR beta chain. Its antigen is not known. This table comes from immunoSEQ multiplex PCR, and its TCRdb copy is limited to in-frame clones, with some not included. The table includes about 140,000 clones, approximately 90% detected once. This sample stems from a study of T cell responses to AZD1222 COVID-19 vaccine. Study-wide results and caveats: Spike-specific TCR breadth and depth were elevated following two AZD1222 doses.

The germline V gene encodes CDR1 SNHLY and CDR2 FYNNEI. V dropped 7 bases and J dropped 4; count of bases not matched to a gene: 8. This CDR3 has 14 residues. The sequence came from an adult in good health. Specimen: peripheral blood, collected on day 0 of AZD1222 vaccination. The chain couples TRBV2 to TRBJ1-2; 8 bases are shared with TRBD1. CDR3 coding DNA: TGTGCCAGCACAAGAGACAGGGGCGGCTATGGCTACACCTTC. This sequence encodes CASTRDRGGYGYTF.